A single sample is the source of the 5 T cell receptor beta chains below, sequenced in a study of CD8 T cells in Susac syndrome. Random hexamers were used to reverse transcribe an amount of roughly 0.5 to 1 ug RNA. In TCRdb, the immunoSEQ multiplex PCR reads were re-called with MiXCR into one record per CDR3 protein. The sample contains about 190,000 distinct CDR3 sequences, roughly nine tenths of which appear only once. Sequenced input: CD4+ T cells from PBMCs. Receptors originate from a human donor with Susac syndrome.

The chain uses TRBV20-1 and TRBJ2-1; D is perhaps TRBD2 (7 bases). CDR3 size: 14 residues. V lost 6 bases and J lost 2, with 14 bases in between. CDR1 DFQATT and CDR2 SNEGSKA come from the germline V gene (reference sequence). The CDR3 nucleotides read TGCAGTGCCCCCAGAGGGGGGGCCTACAATGAGCAGTTCTTC. This encodes CSAPRGGAYNEQFF.

The chain combines TRBV4-1 with TRBJ2-1; TRBD2 is a possible D gene (6 bases). This CDR3 region has 17 residues. In germline, CDR1 is MGHRA, CDR2 YSYEKL. Trimming took 0 bases from V and 0 from J, leaving 12 bases between them. Here the CDR3 DNA reads TGCGCCAGCAGCCAAGAGGGGGGAATCGGCTCCTACAATGAGCAGTTCTTC. It yields the protein CASSQEGGIGSYNEQFF.

This rearrangement joins TRBV5-1 to TRBJ2-6, with D unresolved. Germline lookup yields CDR1 SGHRS and CDR2 YFSETQ. Between the trimmed V and J ends, which lost 3 bases and 0 bases, there was a span of 7 bases. This CDR3 is built from 15 residues. The CDR3 sequence: CASSSWGSGANVLTF. CDR3 nucleotides: TGCGCCAGCAGCTCGTGGGGCTCTGGGGCCAACGTCCTGACTTTC.

The CDR3 region is CASSQVQLGTSTDTQYF. The DNA for the CDR3 is TGTGCCAGCAGCCAAGTACAGCTGGGGACTAGCACAGATACGCAGTATTTT. This rearrangement joins TRBV3-1 to TRBJ2-3; D is possibly TRBD2 (6 bases). The CDR3 totals 17 residues. Germline-derived CDR1 and CDR2 are LGHDT and YNNKEL (reference sequence). V shed 1 base and J shed 0 bases, with 14 bases lying between them.

The V and J genes are TRBV5-1 and TRBJ2-3, with 11 bases matching TRBD2. This CDR3 has 16 residues. The V gene end was trimmed by 4 bases and the J gene end by 2 bases; junction bases not matched to a gene: 6. Germline values: CDR1 SGHRS, CDR2 YFSETQ. The CDR3 bases are TGCGCCAGCAGCCCAGGGACTAGCGGTCACACAGATACGCAGTATTTT. As protein: CASSPGTSGHTDTQYF.